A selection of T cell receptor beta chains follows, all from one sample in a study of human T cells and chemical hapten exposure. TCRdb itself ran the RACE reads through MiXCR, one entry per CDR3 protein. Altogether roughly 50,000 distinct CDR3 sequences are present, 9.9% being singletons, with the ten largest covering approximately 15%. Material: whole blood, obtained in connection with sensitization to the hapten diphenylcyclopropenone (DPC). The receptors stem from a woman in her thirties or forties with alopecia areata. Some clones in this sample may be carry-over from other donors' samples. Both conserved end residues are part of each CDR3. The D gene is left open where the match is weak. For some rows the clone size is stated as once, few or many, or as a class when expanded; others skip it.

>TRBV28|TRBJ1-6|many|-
CASSFPRTLSNSPLDF
TGTGCCAGCAGTTTCCCCAGGACACTCTCCAATTCACCCCTCGACTTT
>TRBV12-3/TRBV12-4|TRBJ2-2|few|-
CASRLGGLTGELFF
TGTGCCAGCAGGTTGGGGGGATTAACCGGGGAGCTGTTTTTT
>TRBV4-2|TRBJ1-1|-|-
CDSSQGQITEAFF
TGTGACAGCAGCCAAGGGCAGATCACTGAAGCTTTCTTT
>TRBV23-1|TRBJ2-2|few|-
CANSNTGELFF
TGCGCCAACAGTAACACCGGGGAGCTGTTTTTT
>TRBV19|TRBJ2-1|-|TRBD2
CATTHREAGSYNEQFF
TGTGCCACTACACACCGGGAGGCAGGATCCTACAATGAGCAGTTCTTC
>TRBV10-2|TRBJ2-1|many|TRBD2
CASSPSGGTYNEQFF
TGCGCCAGCAGTCCTAGCGGGGGTACCTACAATGAGCAGTTCTTC
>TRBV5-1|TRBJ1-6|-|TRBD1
CASSRRGQNNSPLHF
TGCGCCAGCAGCCGTCGGGGACAGAATAATTCACCCCTCCACTTT
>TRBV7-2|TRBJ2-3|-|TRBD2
CASSYIRLAGGPSTDTQYF
TGTGCCAGCAGCTACATCCGACTAGCGGGGGGGCCCAGCACAGATACGCAGTATTTT
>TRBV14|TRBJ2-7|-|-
CASSQVPNYEQYF
TGTGCCAGCAGCCAAGTCCCCAACTACGAGCAGTACTTC
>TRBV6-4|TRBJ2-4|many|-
CASSGEEGNIQYF
TGTGCCAGCAGTGGGGAGGAGGGTAACATTCAGTACTTC
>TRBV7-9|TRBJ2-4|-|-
CASSRSEKGIQYF
TGTGCCAGCAGCCGAAGTGAGAAAGGCATTCAGTACTTC
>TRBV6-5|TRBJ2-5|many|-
CASSYRDLETQYF
TGTGCCAGCAGTTACCGGGACTTAGAGACCCAGTACTTC